This T cell receptor (beta chain) was identified during a study of blood T cell repertoires in COVID-19. For the study at large: Italy, Spain and the United States were the sources of the convalescent and acute COVID-19 samples. T cells, B-cell-depleted T cells, or PBMCs provided the cDNA or gDNA that served as material.

Original methodology: Reference gene primers were amplified, and this amplification served to estimate nucleated cell counts. Assay used: immunoSEQ multiplex PCR; TCRdb lists only in-frame clones, some missing. The V and J calls and the clone size are those of that table, but D and trimming were determined from the DNA. The sample lists 56,000 or so clones; approximately 87% were seen once. CDR1 and CDR2 (germline): SGHTA, FQGNSA. The length of the CDR3 is 15 residues. V trimming: 2 bases; J trimming: 3 bases; junction bases outside the gene matches: 2. This rearrangement joins TRBV7-2 to TRBJ2-3; 10 nucleotides match TRBD2. This receptor was taken from a man between 45 and 60 years old with acute or convalescent COVID-19. The sample consisted of peripheral blood. The CDR3 region has the DNA TGTGCCAGCAGCTTACCTAGCGGGAGAACAGATACGCAGTATTTT. Translation gives CASSLPSGRTDTQYF.